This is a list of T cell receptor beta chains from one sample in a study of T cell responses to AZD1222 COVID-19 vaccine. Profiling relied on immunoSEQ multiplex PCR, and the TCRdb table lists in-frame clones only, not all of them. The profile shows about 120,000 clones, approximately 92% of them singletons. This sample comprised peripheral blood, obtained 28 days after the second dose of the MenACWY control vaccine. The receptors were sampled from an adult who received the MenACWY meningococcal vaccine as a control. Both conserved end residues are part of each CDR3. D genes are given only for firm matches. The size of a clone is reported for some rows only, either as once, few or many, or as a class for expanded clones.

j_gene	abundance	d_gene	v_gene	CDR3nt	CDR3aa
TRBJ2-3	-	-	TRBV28	TGTGCCAGCAACTCTTTCACCGGGGGCGGAACAGATACGCAGTATTTT	CASNSFTGGGTDTQYF
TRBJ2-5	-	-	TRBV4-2	TGTGCCAGCAGCCAAGATTGGGGGGCGAGCCAAGAGACCCAGTACTTC	CASSQDWGASQETQYF
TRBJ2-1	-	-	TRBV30	TGTGCCTGGAGTGTTGGGTCTTTTGGGGAGCAGTTCTTC	CAWSVGSFGEQFF
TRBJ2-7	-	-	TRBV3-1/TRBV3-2	TGTGCCAGCAGCCAGTCGTCAGGAGAGCAGTACTTC	CASSQSSGEQYF
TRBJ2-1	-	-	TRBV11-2	TGTGCCAGCAGTAATAGGGGGTTGTACCAGGGACTCTACAATGAGCAGTTCTTC	CASSNRGLYQGLYNEQFF
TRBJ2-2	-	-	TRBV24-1	TGTGCCACCAGTGAGACCCGGACCTCGGGCACCGGGGAGCTGTTTTTT	CATSETRTSGTGELFF
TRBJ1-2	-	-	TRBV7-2	TGTGCCAGCAGCTCTAGGGGGGGGACTCTGGGCGCTAGCTATGGCTACACCTTC	CASSSRGGTLGASYGYTF
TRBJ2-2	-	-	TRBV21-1	TGTGCCAGCACCATGGTTGACCAGGGGGCGCGGACCGGGGAGCTGTTTTTT	CASTMVDQGARTGELFF
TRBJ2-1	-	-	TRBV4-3	TGCGCCAGCAGCCAAGTGGTAGGGGGGATCTACAATGAGCAGTTCTTC	CASSQVVGGIYNEQFF
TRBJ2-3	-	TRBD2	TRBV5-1	TGCGCCAGCAGCAACGAACTAGCGGGAGGAAGAACGCAGTATTTT	CASSNELAGGRTQYF
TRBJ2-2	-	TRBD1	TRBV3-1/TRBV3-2	TGTGCCAGCAGCCACTTTAGGACAGGGACCCTCAACACCGGGGAGCTGTTTTTT	CASSHFRTGTLNTGELFF
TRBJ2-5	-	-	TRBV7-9	TGTGCCAGCAGCCCGCGACAGAAAGAGACCCAGTACTTC	CASSPRQKETQYF
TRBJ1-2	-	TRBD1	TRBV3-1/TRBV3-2	TGTGCCAGCAGCCAAGAGCAGGGGGCGGGCTACACCTTC	CASSQEQGAGYTF
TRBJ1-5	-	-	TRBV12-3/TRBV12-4	TGTGCCAGCAGTTTAGCGCAATCGAGGCCCCAGCATTTT	CASSLAQSRPQHF
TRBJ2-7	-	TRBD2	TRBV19	TGTGCCAGTAGTATTGGGGGTAGCGGGAGCCGGACCTACTACGAGCAGTACTTC	CASSIGGSGSRTYYEQYF
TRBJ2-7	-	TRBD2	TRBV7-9	TGTGCCAGCAACCGTCGGACTAGCGGGACAGGCGAGCAGTACTTC	CASNRRTSGTGEQYF
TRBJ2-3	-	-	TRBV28	TGTGCCAGCAGGAGTAGCACAGATACGCAGTATTTT	CASRSSTDTQYF
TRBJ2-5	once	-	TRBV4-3	TGCGCCAGCAGCCAAGATTCTCCAGGCCTCCAAGAGACCCAGTACTTC	CASSQDSPGLQETQYF
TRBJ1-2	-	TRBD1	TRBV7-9	TGTGCCAGCAGCTTGGACAGGGGGTATTATGGCTACACCTTC	CASSLDRGYYGYTF
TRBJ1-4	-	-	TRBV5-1	TGCGCCAGCAGCCCCCGGGGGGGAGCTAATGAAAAACTGTTTTTT	CASSPRGGANEKLFF
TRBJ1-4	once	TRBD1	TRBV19	TGTGCCAGTAGCCGGGACAGGGGGAAAGAAAAACTGTTTTTT	CASSRDRGKEKLFF
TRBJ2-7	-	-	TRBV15	TGTGCCACCAGCAGAGTTGCAGGACAGCCCGACGAGCAGTACTTC	CATSRVAGQPDEQYF
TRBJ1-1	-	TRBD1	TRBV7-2	TGTGCCAGCAGCCCCTTCTCAGGGGGCACTGAAGCTTTCTTT	CASSPFSGGTEAFF
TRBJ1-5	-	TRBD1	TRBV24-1	TGTGCCACCAGTGATTTCGGACAGGGTCAGCCCCAGCATTTT	CATSDFGQGQPQHF
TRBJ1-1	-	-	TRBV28	TGTGCCAGCAGGTTACCGACGACAAGCACTGAAGCTTTCTTT	CASRLPTTSTEAFF
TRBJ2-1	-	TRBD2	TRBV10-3	TGTGCCATCACTGAGTCGGTCCTAGCGGAGTACAATGAGCAGTTCTTC	CAITESVLAEYNEQFF
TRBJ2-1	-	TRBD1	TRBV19	TGTGCCAGTAGTATAGACGCAGGGGGCACTTACAATGAGCAGTTCTTC	CASSIDAGGTYNEQFF
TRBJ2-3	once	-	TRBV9	TGTGCCAGCAGCGTCGGGGGCACAGATACGCAGTATTTT	CASSVGGTDTQYF
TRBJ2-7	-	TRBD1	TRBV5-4	TGTGCCAGCAGCTTTCTGGAACAGGGGTTCTACGAGCAGTACTTC	CASSFLEQGFYEQYF
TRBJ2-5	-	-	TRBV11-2	TGTGCCAGCAGCACCCCGGAAGAGACCCAGTACTTC	CASSTPEETQYF
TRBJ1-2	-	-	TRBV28	TGTGCCAGCAGTTTATTGCCTAGGGCTGGCTACACCTTC	CASSLLPRAGYTF
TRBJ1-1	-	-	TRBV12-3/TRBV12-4	TGTGCCAGCAGTTTCCGCGACACTGAAGCTTTCTTT	CASSFRDTEAFF
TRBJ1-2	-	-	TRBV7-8	TGTGCCAGCAGCTTAGGTCCCCTGCAGGGGAACTATGGCTACACCTTC	CASSLGPLQGNYGYTF
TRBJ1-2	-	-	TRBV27	TGTGCCAGCAGTCCACACCTCGGCGGGGGAGTGGGCGGCTACACCTTC	CASSPHLGGGVGGYTF
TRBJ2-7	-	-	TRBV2	TGTGCCAGCAGTGGACAGATCTACGAGCAGTACTTC	CASSGQIYEQYF
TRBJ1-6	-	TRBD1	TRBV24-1	TGTGCCACCAGTGAAGGGGACAGGGAGGCTTCACCCCTCCACTTT	CATSEGDREASPLHF
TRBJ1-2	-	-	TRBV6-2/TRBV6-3	TGTGCCAGCAGTTATGGCAGGAACTATGGCTACACCTTC	CASSYGRNYGYTF
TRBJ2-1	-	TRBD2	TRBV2	TGTGCCAGCAGCGTCCGACTAGCGGGAGGGGGGAATGAGCAGTTCTTC	CASSVRLAGGGNEQFF
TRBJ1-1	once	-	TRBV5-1	TGCGCCAGCAGCTTGGAAGGTCTGGGGATGAACACTGAAGCTTTCTTT	CASSLEGLGMNTEAFF
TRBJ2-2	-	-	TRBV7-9	TGTGCCAGCAGCTCAACGCCCCGACAGGAGCTGTTTTTT	CASSSTPRQELFF
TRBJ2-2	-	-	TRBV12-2	TGTGCAAGTCGCCTCAGACAGGGAGGTACCGGGGAGCTGTTTTTT	CASRLRQGGTGELFF
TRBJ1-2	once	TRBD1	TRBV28	TGTGCCAGCGCAGACAGGGGCCTCCTCTATGGCTACACCTTC	CASADRGLLYGYTF
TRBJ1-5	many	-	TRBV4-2	TGTGCCAGCAGCCACGCGGACACCGATAGCAATCAGCCCCAGCATTTT	CASSHADTDSNQPQHF
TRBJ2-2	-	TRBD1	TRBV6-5	TGTGCCATCCAACAGGGGGCCGGGGAGCTGTTTTTT	CAIQQGAGELFF
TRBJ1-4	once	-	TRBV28	TGTGCCAGCAGTTTATGGGTACAGGGAACTAATGAAAAACTGTTTTTT	CASSLWVQGTNEKLFF
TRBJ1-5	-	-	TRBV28	TGTGCCAGCAGTATCAGGGGTTTCGATCAGCCCCAGCATTTT	CASSIRGFDQPQHF
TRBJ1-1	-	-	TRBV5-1	TGCGCCAGCAGCCCGGCGGGACACGAGAACACTGAAGCTTTCTTT	CASSPAGHENTEAFF
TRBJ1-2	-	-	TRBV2	TGTGCCAGCATGCGACACTATGGCTACACCTTC	CASMRHYGYTF
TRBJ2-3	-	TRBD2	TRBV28	TGTGCCAGCAGTTTCCAGACTAGCGGGGGGGCCCAAGATACGCAGTATTTT	CASSFQTSGGAQDTQYF